This T cell receptor beta chain was sequenced during a study of technical replicates of blood from a handful of donors. TCRdb's copy holds only in-frame clones and misses some; the assay was immunoSEQ multiplex PCR. The sample has almost 70,000 clones, 92% seen once; the top ten hold about 0.4%. This clonotype was obtained from a human donor in good health. Sequencing input: T cells isolated from PBMCs.

CDR3 nucleotide sequence: TGTGCCAGCAGCCGGGGGGGTCAGTATAGCAATCAGCCCCAGCATTTT. As protein: CASSRGGQYSNQPQHF. The V gene is TRBV7-2, the J gene TRBJ1-5, with D possibly matching TRBD1 (5 bases). The germline V and J ends were trimmed by 5 bases and 0 bases, with 14 bases remaining between them. The CDR3 spans 16 residues. The germline gives CDR1 SGHTA, CDR2 FQGNSA.